The present entry profiles one T cell receptor (beta chain) with its context. Its specificity is unknown. Primers: 60 Vbeta forward and 13 Jbeta reverse. Profiling relied on immunoSEQ multiplex PCR, and the TCRdb table lists in-frame clones only, not all of them. The data hold 87,000 or so clones, with about 75% observed a single time. Trimming took off 4 bases at V and 11 bases at J, with 15 bases between the two ends. The CDR3 is 13 amino acids. Germline V gene sequence: CDR1 SGHNT, CDR2 YYREEE (reference sequence). This record belongs to a study of cytomegalovirus exposure and HLA in healthy donors. Study results and caveats: A missense variant in DCLRE1C was later tied to TCR beta V- and J-gene trimming. Sequence variants that were highly shared formed a cluster that was likely a sequencing artifact.

The TCR was taken from a woman aged 40 to 55 in good health and CMV-seronegative. The sample consisted of PBMCs. The chain is built from TRBV5-4 and TRBJ1-4, with D perhaps TRBD1 (5 bases). CDR3 in amino acids: CASSPGEGRKLFF. The CDR3 DNA follows: TGTGCCAGCAGCCCGGGGGAGGGGAGGAAACTGTTTTTT.